Following are 16 T cell receptor beta chains from one sample sequenced in a study of blood T cell repertoires in COVID-19. Sequencing used immunoSEQ multiplex PCR; TCRdb keeps in-frame clones, though not all of them. The data hold approximately 200,000 clones, with around 85% observed a single time. The material sequenced was peripheral blood. The source of these receptors is a person aged 65 to 79 with COVID-19, enrolled during active disease.

The V call is TRBV6-4, the J call TRBJ2-2; D perhaps matches TRBD2 (6 bases). V was shortened by 6 bases and J by 5 bases, with 13 bases between the two germline ends. The CDR3 covers 14 residues. Germline-derived CDR1 and CDR2 are MRHNA and SNTAGT. The CDR3 region is CASSPHGGTGELFF. Here the CDR3 DNA reads TGTGCCAGCAGCCCCCACGGGGGAACCGGGGAGCTGTTTTTT.

As DNA, the CDR3 is TGTGCCAGCAGCCCCATGGGCGGGGGGGGCACCGGGGAGCTGTTTTTT. This gives the protein CASSPMGGGGTGELFF. This chain joins TRBV2 and TRBJ2-2; TRBD2 matches at 9 bases. The V gene end was trimmed by 6 bases and the J gene end by 4 bases; junction bases not matched to a gene: 9. This CDR3 has 16 residues. Germline values: CDR1 SNHLY, CDR2 FYNNEI.

This clone came up a few times. The genes are TRBV29-1 and TRBJ2-3, with 9 nucleotides matching TRBD2. V gave up 2 bases and J gave up 0 bases; unmatched junction bases: 3. Germline V lookup: CDR1 SQVTM, CDR2 ANQGSEA. The CDR3 totals 15 residues. CDR3 nucleotides: TGCAGCGTTGAAATGCGGGGGGGCAGCACAGATACGCAGTATTTT. Translating it yields CSVEMRGGSTDTQYF.

The V call is TRBV7-6, the J call TRBJ1-4, with 7 nucleotides matching TRBD1. V trimming: 2 bases; J trimming: 0 bases; junction bases outside the gene matches: 18. This CDR3 region has 21 residues. Germline V gene lookup returns CDR1 SGHVS and CDR2 FNYEAQ. The CDR3 reads CASSLLSGTRTGVATNEKLFF. CDR3 coding DNA: TGTGCCAGCAGCTTATTATCTGGGACCAGAACAGGGGTAGCAACTAATGAAAAACTGTTTTTT. Based on the CDR3 plus reference TRBV7-6 and TRBJ1-4, the full variable domain is GAGVSQSPRYKVTKRGQDVALRCDPISGHVSLYWYRQALGQGPEFLTYFNYEAQQDKSGLPNDRFSAERPEGSISTLTIQRTEQRDSAMYRCASSLLSGTRTGVATNEKLFFGSGTQLSVL.

The chain employs TRBV7-2 and TRBJ2-3; 12 bases are shared with TRBD2. J was trimmed by 1 base and V by 0 bases; bases with no gene match: 2. Germline CDR1 reads SGHTA; CDR2 reads FQGNSA. CDR3 length: 17 amino acids. The CDR3 sequence: CASSLATSGGRTDTQYF. CDR3 in DNA: TGTGCCAGCAGCTTAGCCACTAGCGGGGGGCGCACAGATACGCAGTATTTT. Together with reference TRBV7-2 and TRBJ2-3, the CDR3 gives the full variable domain: GAGVSQSPSNKVTEKGKDVELRCDPISGHTALYWYRQSLGQGLEFLIYFQGNSAPDKSGLPSDRFSAERTGGSVSTLTIQRTQQEDSAVYLCASSLATSGGRTDTQYFGPGTRLTVL.

The genes are TRBV6-2 or TRBV6-3 and TRBJ2-6; D possibly corresponds to TRBD1 (6 bases). CDR1 and CDR2 from the germline V gene are MNHEY and SVGEGT. The CDR3 covers 17 residues. V was pared by 3 bases and J by 4 bases, with 16 bases between. The CDR3 nucleotides are TGTGCCAGCAGTTATCAGGGGTCGGGTCTCGGGGCCAACGTCCTGACTTTC. It specifies CASSYQGSGLGANVLTF.

The rearrangement uses TRBV3-1 (or the pseudogene TRBV3-2) and TRBJ1-2; D remains unclear. V shed 0 bases and J shed 2 bases, with 10 bases lying between them. The germline V gene has CDR1 LGHDT and CDR2 YNNKEL (reference sequence). The CDR3 length is 15 residues. CDR3 coding DNA: TGTGCCAGCAGCCAAGATACCAGGCTGAACTATGGCTACACCTTC. Its protein product is CASSQDTRLNYGYTF.

The chain has TRBV28 and TRBJ1-2; D may be TRBD1 (6 bases). Per the germline V gene, CDR1 is MDHEN and CDR2 is SYDVKM. Trimming took 3 bases from V and 8 from J, leaving 13 bases between them. The CDR3 runs 13 residues. CDR3 bases: TGTGCCAGCAGTTTCTCAGGGGCGCGGGGCTACACCTTC. As protein: CASSFSGARGYTF.

This clone was counted a few times. The chain combines TRBV19 with TRBJ1-5; no definite D call. The CDR3 contains 13 residues. Trimming shortened V by 5 bases and J by 0 bases, and 5 bases separated the two germline ends. CDR1 is LNHDA and CDR2 is SQIVND in the germline V gene (reference sequence). The CDR3 nucleotides are TGTGCCAGTAGTCAGAATAGCAATCAGCCCCAGCATTTT. Amino acids: CASSQNSNQPQHF.

This clone was seen only a few times. The chain combines TRBV5-4 with TRBJ1-4; 8 bases map to TRBD1. Looked up from germline, CDR1 is SGHNT and CDR2 is YYREEE (reference sequence). The CDR3 spans 18 residues. Losses at the gene ends were 1 base for V and 3 bases for J; bases not matched to a gene: 11. CDR3 sequence: CASSLWRNRGTSNEKLFF. The CDR3 nucleotides read TGTGCCAGCAGCTTGTGGCGCAACAGGGGGACTTCTAATGAAAAACTGTTTTTT.

The chain recombines TRBV12-3 or TRBV12-4 with TRBJ1-6; D gene uncertain. The CDR3 length is 11 residues. Between the trimmed V and J ends, which lost 5 bases and 14 bases, there was a span of 10 bases. This chain's CDR3 is CASSAGQTLHF. In nucleotides, the CDR3 is TGTGCCAGCAGTGCAGGCCAGACCCTCCACTTT.

The chain has TRBV19 and TRBJ1-5, with 7 bases lining up with TRBD1. Looked up from germline, CDR1 is LNHDA and CDR2 is SQIVND (reference sequence). After removal of 4 bases from V and 5 bases from J, the junction contained 11 bases not matched to a gene. There are 16 residues in the CDR3. CDR3 DNA: TGTGCCAGTAGTACCCCGACAGGGTTCGGGGATCAGCCCCAGCATTTT. Protein: CASSTPTGFGDQPQHF.

This sequence joins TRBV27 and TRBJ1-1; D gene ambiguous. CDR3 length: 14 amino acids. Germline V gene sequence: CDR1 MNHEY, CDR2 SMNVEV (reference sequence). The ends were cut back, 6 bases at V and 1 base at J, with 12 bases in the middle. CDR3 coding DNA: TGTGCCAGCAGCTCGGGAATGTCGAACACTGAAGCTTTCTTT. It is translated as CASSSGMSNTEAFF.

This clone was found a few times. J is TRBJ2-7 and V is TRBV30, with 7 bases matching TRBD2. CDR3 length equals 14 residues. With 4 bases clipped from V and 2 bases from J, the junction kept 8 bases outside the gene matches. Looked up from germline, CDR1 is GTSNPN and CDR2 is SVGIG (reference sequence). In DNA form, the CDR3 reads TGTGCCTGGACCTTGTCCGGGACTACCTACGAGCAGTACTTC. Protein product: CAWTLSGTTYEQYF.

V gene TRBV6-2 or TRBV6-3 combines with J gene TRBJ1-6; D not resolved. This CDR3 spans 15 amino acids. CDR1 is MNHEY and CDR2 is SVGEGT in the germline V gene. V was trimmed by 5 bases and J by 10 bases, leaving 18 bases between them. In DNA, the CDR3 is TGTGCCAGCAGTCGCACGGGTCCGCGAGACTCACCCCTCCACTTT. Translated: CASSRTGPRDSPLHF.

V and J are TRBV27 and TRBJ2-5; 8 nucleotides match TRBD1. CDR1 is MNHEY and CDR2 is SMNVEV in the germline V gene (reference sequence). This CDR3 has 15 residues. V lost 5 bases, J lost 5 bases, and 10 bases stayed unmatched. The CDR3: CASSPLWDRSETQYF. The CDR3 DNA is TGTGCCAGCAGTCCCCTATGGGACAGGTCCGAGACCCAGTACTTC.